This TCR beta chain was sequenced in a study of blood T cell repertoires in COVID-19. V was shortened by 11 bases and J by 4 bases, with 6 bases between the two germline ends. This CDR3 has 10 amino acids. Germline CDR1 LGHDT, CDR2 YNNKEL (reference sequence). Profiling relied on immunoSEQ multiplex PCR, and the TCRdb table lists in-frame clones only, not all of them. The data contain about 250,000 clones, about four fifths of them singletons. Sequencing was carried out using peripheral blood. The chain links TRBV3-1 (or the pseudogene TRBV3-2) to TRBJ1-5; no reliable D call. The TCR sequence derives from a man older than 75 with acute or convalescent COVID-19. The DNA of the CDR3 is TGTGCCGCGGGGAATCAGCCCCAGCATTTT. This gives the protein CAAGNQPQHF.